This TCR beta chain appears in the sequencing data of a study of blood T cell repertoires in COVID-19. V lost 3 bases to trimming and J lost 11 bases; unmatched junction nucleotides: 5. The germline V gene encodes CDR1 LGHDT and CDR2 YNNKEL (reference sequence). CDR3 length: 12 amino acids. The assay was immunoSEQ multiplex PCR, and TCRdb's table has in-frame clones only and misses some. This sample has under 20,000 clones, with about 85% found just once. The source is a human donor with active COVID-19. The donor label of this sample is uncertain. Specimen: peripheral blood. This chain joins TRBV3-1 (or the pseudogene TRBV3-2) and TRBJ1-1; 8 nucleotides match TRBD1. DNA of the CDR3: TGTGCCAGCAGCCACAGGACAGGGAACGCTTTCTTT. This translates into CASSHRTGNAFF.